This T cell receptor beta chain was identified in a study of T cell responses to AZD1222 COVID-19 vaccine. Study as a whole: Samples with a second dose at about 4 or about 12 weeks were pooled together.

The table came from immunoSEQ multiplex PCR; TCRdb's copy has only in-frame clones and leaves some out. The sample includes about 110,000 clones, more than 70% seen only once; the top ten take 3% to 3.5%. Germline lookup yields CDR1 SGHNT and CDR2 YYREEE (reference sequence). V was pared by 0 bases and J by 6 bases, with 10 bases of the junction left unmatched. The CDR3 totals 17 residues. The receptor's source is an adult in good health. The chain recombines TRBV5-4 with TRBJ2-2, with 8 bases identical to TRBD2. The sample here was peripheral blood, taken on day 0 of AZD1222 vaccination. The CDR3 DNA reads TGTGCCAGCAGCTTGGCCGGGACTAGGGTTAACGCCGGGGAGCTGTTTTTT. Translation gives CASSLAGTRVNAGELFF.